This T cell receptor beta chain originates from a study of identical twins. General study points: Twin pairs' shared out-of-frame alpha sequences were enriched in low generation probability.

Trimming shortened V by 5 bases and J by 2 bases, and 15 bases separated the two germline ends. This CDR3 is 16 amino acids long. CDR1 is SEHNR, CDR2 FQNEAQ, per germline (reference sequence). This clonotype was seen only a few times. Its antigen is not known. Addition of a universal primer site occurred through template switching, and cDNA carried unique molecular identifiers. From the 5' RACE reads, TCRdb called clonotypes with MiXCR, one entry per CDR3 protein. The table records approximately 890,000 distinct CDR3 sequences, roughly an eighth of them present only once. This same sample was also part of a study on yellow fever vaccine responses in identical twins. In that study: As reported, the vaccine T cell response of twins seemed partly convergent and partly personalized.

This TCR was recovered from a woman between 18 and 30 years old in good health. The sample was PBMCs. The chain carries TRBV7-9 and TRBJ2-2; D tentatively fits TRBD1 or TRBD2 (6 bases each). The chain's CDR3 is CASSQIGGRNTGELFF. The CDR3 DNA follows: TGTGCCAGCAGCCAAATTGGGGGGCGTAACACCGGGGAGCTGTTTTTT.